The clone carrying this T cell receptor (beta chain) was observed at least ten times. These data originate in a study of T cells in Graves' hyperthyroidism and ophthalmopathy. Overall study: It was at initial diagnosis, before any treatment, that peripheral blood was collected.

Researchers amplified the TCR beta CDR3 regions from RNA transcripts. The study used the HTBI primer set for a first-round RT-PCR of the TCR CDR3. Using its own MiXCR run on the multiplex PCR reads, TCRdb lists one record per CDR3 protein. The sample yields some 580,000 distinct CDR3 sequences, 15% to 20% seen once. This TCR derives from a woman aged 40 to 50 with Graves' ophthalmopathy. The sample comprised blood.

The CDR3 is CASSSHPGQGNYGYTF. The CDR3 nucleotides read TGTGCCAGCAGTTCCCATCCGGGACAGGGCAACTATGGCTACACCTTC. This rearrangement joins TRBV27 to TRBJ1-2, with TRBD1 identical over 9 bases. Germline CDR1 reads MNHEY; CDR2 reads SMNVEV (reference sequence). Trimming took 4 bases from V and 2 from J; bases not matched to a gene: 8. CDR3 length: 16 amino acids.